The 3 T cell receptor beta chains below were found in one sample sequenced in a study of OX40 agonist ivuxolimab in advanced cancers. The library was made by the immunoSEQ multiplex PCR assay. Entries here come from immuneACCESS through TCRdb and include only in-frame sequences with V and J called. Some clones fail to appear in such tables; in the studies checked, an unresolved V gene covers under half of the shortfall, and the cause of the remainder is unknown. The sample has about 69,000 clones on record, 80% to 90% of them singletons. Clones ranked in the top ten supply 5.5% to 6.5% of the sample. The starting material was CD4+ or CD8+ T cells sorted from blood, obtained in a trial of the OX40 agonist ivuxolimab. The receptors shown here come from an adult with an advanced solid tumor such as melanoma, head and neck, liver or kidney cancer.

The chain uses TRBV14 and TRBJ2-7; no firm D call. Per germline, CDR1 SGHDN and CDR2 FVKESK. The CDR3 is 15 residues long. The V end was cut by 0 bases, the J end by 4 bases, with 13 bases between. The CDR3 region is CASSQESGRIYEQYF. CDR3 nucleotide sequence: TGTGCCAGCAGCCAAGAGTCAGGACGGATTTACGAGCAGTACTTC.

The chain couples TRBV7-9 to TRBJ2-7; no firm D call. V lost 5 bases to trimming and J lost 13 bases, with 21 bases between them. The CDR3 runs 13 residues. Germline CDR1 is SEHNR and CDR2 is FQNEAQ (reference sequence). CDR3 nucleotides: TGTGCCAGCAGCCCCCTTTTGGTCCCGTTCCCCTACTTC. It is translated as CASSPLLVPFPYF.

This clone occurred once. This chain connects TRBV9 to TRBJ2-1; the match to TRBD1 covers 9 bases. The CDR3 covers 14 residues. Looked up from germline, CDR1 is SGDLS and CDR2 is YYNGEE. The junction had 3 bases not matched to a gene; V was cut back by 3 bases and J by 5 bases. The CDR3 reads CASSDRGLNNEQFF. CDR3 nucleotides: TGTGCCAGCAGCGACAGGGGGCTAAACAATGAGCAGTTCTTC.